This is a list of T cell receptor beta chains from one sample in a study of blood T cell repertoires in COVID-19. The protocol was immunoSEQ multiplex PCR, while the TCRdb copy is restricted to in-frame clones and leaves out a portion. The sample lists 200,000 to 250,000 clones, under 90% occurring once. The sequencing input was peripheral blood. The receptors stem from a woman of 80 years or more with active or convalescent COVID-19. The CDR3 runs from the conserved cysteine through the conserved F or W. Fields, in order: clone size, J gene, D gene, V gene, CDR3 length, CDR3 DNA, CDR3 protein. The D gene is left open where the match is weak. For some rows the clone size is stated as once, few or many, or as a class when expanded; others skip it.

>.|TRBJ2-5|.|TRBV9|13
TGTGCCAGCAGCGTAGGGCCGCAAGAGACCCAGTACTTC
CASSVGPQETQYF
>.|TRBJ1-1|TRBD1|TRBV12-3/TRBV12-4|12
TGTGCCAGCAGCCGAGGGACAGGGGCGGATTTCTTT
CASSRGTGADFF
>.|TRBJ2-1|.|TRBV6-5|12
TGCGCTCTTGGAGAGGTATACAATGAGCAGTTCTTC
CALGEVYNEQFF
>.|TRBJ1-2|.|TRBV6-5|12
TGTGCCAGCAGGAGCAGGGGTGGGGGCTACACCTTC
CASRSRGGGYTF
>.|TRBJ2-2|.|TRBV9|15
TGTGCCAGCACCCCTCTCACGAGTTCCTCCGGGGAGCTGTTTTTT
CASTPLTSSSGELFF
>few|TRBJ2-7|.|TRBV15|14
TGTGCCACCAGCAGAGGACTAGGCCCCTACGAGCAGTACTTC
CATSRGLGPYEQYF
>.|TRBJ2-5|TRBD2|TRBV30|13
TGTGCCTGGACTAGCGGGGGCCAAGAGACCCAGTACTTC
CAWTSGGQETQYF
>once|TRBJ2-7|TRBD2|TRBV6-5|14
TGTGCCAGCAGTACCCGCGGGGGACCCTACGAGCAGTACTTC
CASSTRGGPYEQYF
>.|TRBJ2-5|.|TRBV5-4|16
TGTGCCAGCAGCTACCCCTCTGAGAAAGGCAGGGAGACCCAGTACTTC
CASSYPSEKGRETQYF
>.|TRBJ1-4|TRBD1|TRBV5-5|15
TGTGCCAGCAGCTCAGGACAGGGGGGCTCTGAAAAACTGTTTTTT
CASSSGQGGSEKLFF
>.|TRBJ1-4|TRBD1|TRBV11-3|15
TGTGCCAGCAGCTCGCCGGACAGGGGAGGGGAAAAACTGTTTTTT
CASSSPDRGGEKLFF
>.|TRBJ2-7|.|TRBV6-4|14
TGTGCCAGCAGTGACTTTGAACAGAATTACGAGCAGTACTTC
CASSDFEQNYEQYF
>.|TRBJ1-1|.|TRBV4-3|15
TGCGCCAGCAGCCAAGTGTCCGCAGGGAACACTGAAGCTTTCTTT
CASSQVSAGNTEAFF
>.|TRBJ1-5|.|TRBV6-5|14
TGTGCCAGCAGACCAAGACAGGGCAATCAGCCCCAGCATTTT
CASRPRQGNQPQHF
>.|TRBJ1-5|.|TRBV5-1|14
TGCGCCAGCAGCTTGGTCCCGGGCAATCAGCCCCAGCATTTT
CASSLVPGNQPQHF
>.|TRBJ2-3|.|TRBV15|11
TGTGCCACCAGGGCCCTAGATACGCAGTATTTT
CATRALDTQYF
>.|TRBJ1-1|.|TRBV15|17
TGTGCCACCAGCAGAGAGGATTGGGGCAGGGGCGACACTGAAGCTTTCTTT
CATSREDWGRGDTEAFF
>.|TRBJ2-5|.|TRBV28|13
TGTGCCAGCAGTACTTTATACCAAGAGACCCAGTACTTC
CASSTLYQETQYF
>.|TRBJ2-7|TRBD1|TRBV19|14
TGTGCCAGTTCCCGAAGACAGGGGGCCTACGAGCAGTACTTC
CASSRRQGAYEQYF
>.|TRBJ2-3|.|TRBV11-1|12
TGTGCCAGCGGAGGGCCCGCAGATACGCAGTATTTT
CASGGPADTQYF
>few|TRBJ1-4|.|TRBV5-8|16
TGTGCCAGCAGCCCCCTGCGCGCACGGGCTAATGAAAAACTGTTTTTT
CASSPLRARANEKLFF
>.|TRBJ1-2|.|TRBV30|11
TGTGCCTGCCGAAGGACATTCGGCTACACCTTC
CACRRTFGYTF
>.|TRBJ1-1|TRBD1|TRBV9|15
TGTGCCAGCAGCGTAGAGGCAGGGGGCTGGACTGAAGCTTTCTTT
CASSVEAGGWTEAFF
>.|TRBJ2-2|.|TRBV7-3|15
TGTGCCAGCAGCGAATCCGCCCCAGGCACCGGGGAGCTGTTTTTT
CASSESAPGTGELFF
>.|TRBJ2-7|.|TRBV7-2|14
TGTGCCAGCAGCTTAGGTGTCGGGAGCTACGAGCAGTACTTC
CASSLGVGSYEQYF
>.|TRBJ2-1|.|TRBV19|14
TGTGCCAGTAGTATATCTAGCTTGCGCGAAGAGCAGTTCTTC
CASSISSLREEQFF
>once|TRBJ2-3|TRBD2|TRBV28|15
TGTGCCAGCAGTCCTAGCGGGGGGGCCAGGGATACGCAGTATTTT
CASSPSGGARDTQYF
>once|TRBJ1-1|.|TRBV5-1|14
TGCGCCAGCAGCTCGACAGGAGTGAACACTGAAGCTTTCTTT
CASSSTGVNTEAFF
>.|TRBJ2-7|.|TRBV14|13
TGTGCCAGCAGCCAAGTAAGAGGAGACGAGCAGTACTTC
CASSQVRGDEQYF
>few|TRBJ1-2|.|TRBV7-9|13
TGTGCCAGCAGCTTGGGACTTCTCTATGGCTACACCTTC
CASSLGLLYGYTF
>.|TRBJ2-2|TRBD2|TRBV5-1|15
TGCGCCAGCAGCAGGACTAGCGTAGACACCGGGGAGCTGTTTTTT
CASSRTSVDTGELFF
>.|TRBJ2-4|.|TRBV29-1|14
TGCAGCGTTGTGGCGGGAATGACCAAAAACATTCAGTACTTC
CSVVAGMTKNIQYF
>.|TRBJ1-3|TRBD1|TRBV15|16
TGTGCCACCAGCCCCCAGACAGGGATTGATGGAAACACCATATATTTT
CATSPQTGIDGNTIYF
>.|TRBJ2-7|TRBD1|TRBV15|15
TGTGCCACCAGCATTCGTTACGGGACAGGGAACGAGCAGTACTTC
CATSIRYGTGNEQYF
>.|TRBJ2-2|TRBD2|TRBV4-2|19
TGTGCCAGCAGCCAAGATCTCCCCTCGGCGGGGGGGTCTAGCGGGGAGCTGTTTTTT
CASSQDLPSAGGSSGELFF
>.|TRBJ1-2|.|TRBV7-9|16
TGTGCCAGCAGCTTAGCGACTTCGGGGTCTGTCTATGGCTACACCTTC
CASSLATSGSVYGYTF
>.|TRBJ1-6|TRBD1|TRBV11-3|15
TGTGCCAGCAGCCCACTCCGACAGGGGGGTTCACCCCTCCACTTT
CASSPLRQGGSPLHF
>.|TRBJ2-4|TRBD2|TRBV10-3|14
TGTGCCACGGGGGGGCATGATGCCAAAAACATTCAGTACTTC
CATGGHDAKNIQYF
>.|TRBJ1-1|.|TRBV5-6|12
TGTGCCAGCAGCCAATGGAGGACTGAAGCTTTCTTT
CASSQWRTEAFF
>.|TRBJ2-1|.|TRBV10-3|15
TGTGCCATCAGTGAGTTGGGGAGCTCCTACAATGAGCAGTTCTTC
CAISELGSSYNEQFF
>.|TRBJ1-4|.|TRBV10-3|15
TGTGCCATCAGTGAGTCGCAGGGGAGGGGTGAAAAACTGTTTTTT
CAISESQGRGEKLFF
>.|TRBJ1-2|TRBD1|TRBV6-5|15
TGTGCCAGCAGCCCCTTTGACAGGGGGCTCCGTGGCTACACCTTC
CASSPFDRGLRGYTF
>.|TRBJ2-1|TRBD2|TRBV19|15
TGTGCCAGTAGTATAGGGACTAGCAAGGGTGCTGAGCAGTTCTTC
CASSIGTSKGAEQFF
>.|TRBJ2-7|.|TRBV5-5|11
TGTGCCAGCAGCCAGTACCACGAGCAGTACTTC
CASSQYHEQYF